Listed here is a single T cell receptor beta chain. Which antigen it targets is not known. The sample holds no much larger clone one base away, and base qualities are not on file. Each collaborating institution followed its own protocols to collect whole blood in K2EDTA tubes. For TCRbeta analysis, collaborator samples were shipped as frozen whole blood, as isolated PBMCs, or as DNA extracted from either sample type. TCRbeta CDR3 regions were amplified from genomic DNA using the immunoSEQ Assay, a bias-controlled multiplex PCR. Per the original workflow: The number of nucleated cells in each sample was estimated from the amplification of reference gene primers within the assay. To quantify the absolute abundance of each unique TCRbeta CDR3 rearrangement, sequence reads were collapsed and filtered. For each sample, productive Simpson clonality was calculated by taking the square root of Simpson's diversity index across productive rearrangements. TCRdb holds this immuneACCESS table with in-frame rearrangements only. Some clones are missing; in checked studies, unresolved V genes explain under half, and the rest has no known cause. V and J calls and clone size follow that table, whereas D and trimming were derived from the DNA. Recorded for this sample are about 220,000 clones; 65% to 90% of them occurred a single time. About 9% of the sample is held by the ten biggest clonotypes.

Its CDR3 holds 20 amino acids, cysteine through phenylalanine. Just CDR3 DNA is preserved here, 60 bases in frame from base 1. This sample stems from a study of blood T cell repertoires in COVID-19 (dated by TCRdb to 2019 to 2021). Study-wide context: Samples from collaborators originated in the United States, Italy and Spain and spanned both the acute and convalescent phases of COVID-19. The samples were drawn from the first 160 participants of the ongoing ImmuneRACE study and from 950 to 1,500 subjects provided by 6 global collaborators. Deeply sampled blood TCRbeta repertoires from subjects exposed to, actively infected with, or recovered from COVID-19 were included in the dataset. The material from the prospective study consisted of cDNA or gDNA derived from T cells, B-cell-depleted T cells, or PBMCs. Where available, HLA class I and class II types were obtained from metadata supplied by the sample provider rather than from assay-based typing. The repertoires were released in a freely available public database meant as a resource for research on the immune response to SARS-CoV-2. Sample metadata almost always included a de-identified subject ID, COVID-19 status, age in years and sex.

Here is what the overall study found, with its caveats: How much clinical and demographic metadata was included differed by source and by participant, and the metadata was provided uncurated.

The source material was peripheral blood. The sequence links TRBV21-1 to TRBJ1-5. TRBV21-1 is a pseudogene segment. The sequence derives from a man aged 45-65 years with active or convalescent COVID-19. The CDR3 region: CASSHPRVGPGLESNQPQHF. The DNA is TGTGCCAGCAGCCACCCCCGTGTAGGGCCGGGATTGGAAAGCAATCAGCCCCAGCATTTT.